This entry lists 30 T cell receptor beta chains sequenced from one sample in a study of blood T cell repertoires in COVID-19. Measured with immunoSEQ multiplex PCR; TCRdb has only the in-frame clones, and not every one. Of over 150,000 clones in the sample, roughly 90% are singletons; the top ten hold roughly 3.9%. Specimen: peripheral blood. The receptors shown here come from a woman aged 60-70 years who had recovered from COVID-19.

V and J are TRBV6-5 and TRBJ1-2, with 10 bases lining up with TRBD1. CDR3 size: 14 residues. V shed 7 bases, J shed 3 bases, and the junction held 5 bases outside the gene matches. CDR1 is MNHEY and CDR2 is SVGAGI in the germline V gene. Written as DNA, the CDR3 is TGTGCCAGCAATCCGGGACAGGGGTACTATGGCTACACCTTC. Protein sequence: CASNPGQGYYGYTF.

This clone was counted only a few times. The chain uses TRBV13 and TRBJ2-7; 9 bases fit TRBD1. CDR1 is PRHDT, CDR2 FYEKMQ, per germline (reference sequence). The CDR3 length is 14 residues. V shed 6 bases and J 6 bases; nucleotides not matched to a gene: 9. The CDR3 DNA sequence: TGTGCCAGCAGGGAGGGACAGGGAACAGGCGAGCAGTACTTC. Translation: CASREGQGTGEQYF.

About this clone: Other DNA variants within this sample encode the same CDR3. The CDR3 reads CASSLDREYGYTF. The CDR3, as DNA: TGCGCCAGCAGCTTGGACAGGGAATATGGCTACACCTTC. This chain links TRBV5-1 with TRBJ1-2; D is possibly TRBD1 (6 bases). There are 13 residues in the CDR3. V lost 0 bases, J lost 5 bases, and 8 bases lay in between. Germline V gene sequence: CDR1 SGHRS, CDR2 YFSETQ.

This chain's CDR3 is CAIRGTGRADTQYF. CDR3 nucleotides: TGTGCCATCAGAGGTACCGGGAGGGCAGATACGCAGTATTTT. V usage is TRBV10-3 and J usage is TRBJ2-3; 8 nucleotides align to TRBD2. The CDR3 loop spans 14 amino acids. V trimming: 6 bases; J trimming: 4 bases; junction bases outside the gene matches: 6. The V gene's germline CDR1 is ENHRY and CDR2 SYGVKD.

The chain couples TRBV19 to TRBJ1-5; 8 positions agree with TRBD1. Looked up from germline, CDR1 is LNHDA and CDR2 is SQIVND (reference sequence). Trimming cost V 6 bases and J 7 bases; bases outside gene matches: 8. There are 14 residues in the CDR3. The chain's CDR3 is CASSQGARGQPQHF. The CDR3 DNA sequence: TGTGCCAGTAGCCAGGGGGCGCGGGGACAGCCCCAGCATTTT.

The chain combines TRBV6-5 with TRBJ2-1; 10 bases agree with TRBD2. Unmatched junction bases numbered 6, after V lost 4 bases and J lost 3 bases. The germline CDR1 and CDR2 sequences are MNHEY and SVGAGI. The CDR3 length is 16 residues. The CDR3 sequence: CASSSPLAGDYNEQFF. The CDR3 bases are TGTGCCAGCAGTTCCCCGCTAGCGGGGGACTACAATGAGCAGTTCTTC.

The rearrangement joins TRBV5-6 to TRBJ2-5, with D perhaps TRBD2 (5 bases). Trimming pared 1 base from V and 8 bases from J, leaving 9 bases between. Per the germline V gene, CDR1 is SGHDT and CDR2 is YYEEEE. The CDR3 sequence is 12 residues long. DNA for the CDR3: TGTGCCAGCAGCTTGTCGGGGAAAACCCAGTACTTC. It yields the protein CASSLSGKTQYF.

The chain uses TRBV6-6 and TRBJ1-1; 8 positions match TRBD1. The CDR3 totals 16 residues. V lost 7 bases and J lost 4; bases outside the gene matches: 14. CDR1 is MNHNY and CDR2 is SVGAGI in the germline V gene (reference sequence). The CDR3 nucleotides are TGTGCCAGCATACCCCCCCTAGACAGGGGTACCACTGAAGCTTTCTTT. It is translated as CASIPPLDRGTTEAFF.

The sample holds one count of this clone. The rearrangement links TRBV6-5 to TRBJ2-5, with 8 nucleotides matching TRBD2. Germline lookup yields CDR1 MNHEY and CDR2 SVGAGI. The V and J ends lost 7 bases and 2 bases, in that order; junction bases with no gene match: 9. The CDR3 consists of 15 residues. The CDR3 is CASNPGASGQETQYF. CDR3 in DNA: TGTGCCAGCAACCCCGGGGCTAGCGGGCAAGAGACCCAGTACTTC.

The table lists this clone with a few counts. V is TRBV9 and J is TRBJ2-7; possibly TRBD2 for D (6 bases). The V gene's germline CDR1 is SGDLS and CDR2 YYNGEE. There are 14 residues in the CDR3. Trimming pared 4 bases from V and 3 bases from J, leaving 14 bases between. The CDR3 here is CASSRDWGDYEQYF. The DNA for the CDR3 is TGTGCCAGCAGCCGGGACTGGGGGGACTACGAGCAGTACTTC.

The gene calls are TRBV29-1 and TRBJ2-2, with 7 nucleotides matching TRBD2. Germline V gene lookup returns CDR1 SQVTM and CDR2 ANQGSEA. This CDR3 has 12 amino acids. J was trimmed by 6 bases and V by 7 bases; bases with no gene match: 5. CDR3 amino acids: CSAYREAGELFF. CDR3 DNA: TGCAGCGCCTACCGGGAGGCCGGGGAGCTGTTTTTT.

In this sample, this clone turned up once. The chain has TRBV5-6 and TRBJ1-5, with TRBD1 as a possible D gene (5 bases). The germline V and J ends were trimmed by 4 bases and 7 bases, with 12 bases remaining between them. The CDR3 has 13 amino acids. Germline V gene sequence: CDR1 SGHDT, CDR2 YYEEEE. Here the CDR3 reads CASSTQEGQPQHF. Written as DNA, the CDR3 is TGTGCCAGCAGCACACAGGAAGGACAGCCCCAGCATTTT. Filled out from reference TRBV5-6 and TRBJ1-5, the complete variable domain reads DAGVTQSPTHLIKTRGQQVTLRCSPKSGHDTVSWYQQALGQGPQFIFQYYEEEERQRGNFPDRFSGHQFPNYSSELNVNALLLGDSALYLCASSTQEGQPQHFGDGTRLSIL.

This chain links TRBV6-1 with TRBJ1-1; D uncertain. The CDR3 is 13 residues long. The germline gives CDR1 MNHNS, CDR2 SASEGT. The V gene lost 2 bases and the J gene lost 7 bases, with 11 bases spanning the gap. CDR3 sequence: CASSEMGQSEAFF. The CDR3 nucleotides read TGTGCCAGCAGTGAAATGGGCCAGAGTGAAGCTTTCTTT.

The chain recombines TRBV18 with TRBJ2-7; maybe TRBD2 (5 bases). Germline CDR1 is KGHSH and CDR2 is LQKENI. Trimming cost V 3 bases and J 3 bases, with 12 bases left between them. CDR3 length equals 14 residues. The CDR3 DNA sequence: TGTGCCAGCTCACCCGAGGGCCCTATCTACGAGCAGTACTTC. It specifies CASSPEGPIYEQYF.

This chain links TRBV19 with TRBJ2-7; D possibly corresponds to TRBD1 (6 bases). CDR3 length: 15 amino acids. Germline loops: CDR1 LNHDA, CDR2 SQIVND (reference sequence). V lost 5 bases to trimming and J lost 0 bases, with 14 bases between them. Here the CDR3 DNA reads TGTGCCAGTAGTGCTCAGACAGGAACCTCCTACGAGCAGTACTTC. Translated, it gives CASSAQTGTSYEQYF.

V gene TRBV2 combines with J gene TRBJ1-1, with a possible D match to TRBD1 (5 bases). This CDR3 contains 14 residues. Germline V gene sequence: CDR1 SNHLY, CDR2 FYNNEI. Trimming cost V 1 base and J 3 bases, with 9 bases left between them. The CDR3 loop is CASSEEEGYTEAFF. The CDR3 DNA is TGTGCCAGCAGTGAAGAGGAGGGGTACACTGAAGCTTTCTTT.

This rearrangement joins TRBV5-6 to TRBJ1-5; D may be TRBD1 (6 bases). V was cut by 4 bases and J by 4 bases, with 15 bases left in between. The CDR3 totals 15 residues. The germline V gene has CDR1 SGHDT and CDR2 YYEEEE. CDR3 bases: TGTGCCAGCAGCCCGGCGGGGGGCTTGAATCAGCCCCAGCATTTT. It encodes CASSPAGGLNQPQHF.

This clone has a handful of counts. This chain links TRBV28 with TRBJ1-5; 7 nucleotides agree with TRBD1. Germline V gene data show CDR1 as MDHEN and CDR2 as SYDVKM. CDR3 length equals 14 residues. V gave up 5 bases and J gave up 4 bases; unmatched junction bases: 5. The CDR3 bases are TGTGCCAGCAGTACAGGGGCCGCAAATCAGCCCCAGCATTTT. Protein product: CASSTGAANQPQHF.

This rearrangement joins TRBV28 to TRBJ1-5; TRBD1 is a possible D gene (5 bases). The CDR3 contains 15 residues. Looked up from germline, CDR1 is MDHEN and CDR2 is SYDVKM. With 2 bases removed from V and 2 bases from J, the gap between germline ends came to 10 bases. CDR3 sequence reads: CASSLTGGRNQPQHF. The CDR3 nucleotides read TGTGCCAGCAGTTTAACCGGGGGACGCAATCAGCCCCAGCATTTT.

The chain has TRBV30 and TRBJ2-1, with TRBD2 matching 8 bases. CDR1 and CDR2 from the germline V gene are GTSNPN and SVGIG (reference sequence). With 5 bases clipped from V and 8 bases from J, the junction kept 11 bases outside the gene matches. CDR3 size: 14 residues. The CDR3 protein is CAWGAGLVLDEQFF. The CDR3 region has the DNA TGTGCCTGGGGGGCGGGACTAGTGTTGGATGAGCAGTTCTTC.

The chain is built from TRBV12-3 or TRBV12-4 and TRBJ2-1; no clear D. The V end was cut by 3 bases, the J end by 7 bases, with 7 bases between. The CDR3 extends over 12 amino acids. In DNA, the CDR3 is TGTGCCAGCAGTTTCCAAATTAATGAGCAGTTCTTC. Translating it yields CASSFQINEQFF.

CDR3 sequence (DNA): TGCGCCAGCAGCCAAGCGAGAGAAAAACTGTTTTTT. Translated, it gives CASSQAREKLFF. The V gene is TRBV4-1, the J gene TRBJ1-4; D is ambiguous. Trimming stripped 1 base from V and 8 bases from J, with 5 bases between. Germline-derived CDR1 and CDR2 are MGHRA and YSYEKL. The CDR3 has 12 amino acids.

The chain uses TRBV4-3 and TRBJ2-4; D perhaps matches TRBD1 (6 bases). V lost 0 bases and J 6 bases, leaving 12 bases between the germline ends. The CDR3 consists of 15 residues. In germline, CDR1 is LGHNA, CDR2 YSLEER. The CDR3 loop is CASSQDTGSPNIQYF. CDR3 in DNA: TGCGCCAGCAGCCAAGATACAGGGTCCCCAAACATTCAGTACTTC.

V usage is TRBV4-1 and J usage is TRBJ1-2; 7 positions agree with TRBD1. V lost 4 bases, J lost 5 bases, and 10 bases stayed unmatched. The CDR3 is made up of 15 amino acids. Germline V gene data show CDR1 as MGHRA and CDR2 as YSYEKL. The CDR3 reads CASSPQGDVLYGYTF. The DNA for the CDR3 is TGCGCCAGCAGCCCTCAGGGGGACGTACTATATGGCTACACCTTC.

The rearrangement joins TRBV10-1 to TRBJ2-5; possibly TRBD2 for D (5 bases). This CDR3 has 12 amino acids. Germline V gene lookup returns CDR1 WNHNN and CDR2 SYGVQD (reference sequence). V was clipped by 6 bases and J by 3 bases, with 8 bases between them. The chain's CDR3 is CASSGSEETQYF. Written as DNA, the CDR3 is TGCGCCAGCAGCGGTAGCGAAGAGACCCAGTACTTC.

This clone is a singleton in its sample. This CDR3 is CASSGGGQGDYEQYF. The CDR3 DNA follows: TGCGCCAGCAGCGGTGGCGGACAGGGGGACTACGAGCAGTACTTC. The chain combines TRBV5-1 with TRBJ2-7, with TRBD1 matching 10 bases. CDR1 is SGHRS, CDR2 YFSETQ, per germline. V shed 4 bases, J shed 3 bases, and the junction held 7 bases outside the gene matches. The CDR3 is made up of 15 amino acids.

The chain combines TRBV28 with TRBJ1-3; tentatively, D is TRBD1 (5 bases). V was clipped by 2 bases and J by 1 base, with 9 bases between them. Germline values: CDR1 MDHEN, CDR2 SYDVKM. This CDR3 region has 15 residues. The CDR3 reads CASSLIRVSGNTIYF. The CDR3 DNA reads TGTGCCAGCAGTTTAATCAGGGTGTCTGGAAACACCATATATTTT.

This chain joins TRBV24-1 and TRBJ2-1, with D possibly matching TRBD2 (6 bases). The CDR3 is 22 residues long. V lost 4 bases and J lost 0, with 30 bases in between. Germline values: CDR1 KGHDR, CDR2 SFDVKD. The DNA of the CDR3 is TGTGCCACCAGTGACCAAAAGTGGGCTAGCGTAGAGCCCCAGAGCTCCTACAATGAGCAGTTCTTC. It codes for CATSDQKWASVEPQSSYNEQFF.

In DNA, the CDR3 is TGTGCCAGCAGCCTGGGGAGGACAGGGTTT. Encoded protein: CASSLGRTGF. The chain has TRBV21-1 and TRBJ2-7; TRBD1 reflects the table's D call only, with no check against the DNA. TRBV21-1 corresponds to a pseudogene. The CDR3 runs to 10 residues.

This clone was seen a single time. J is TRBJ1-2 and V is TRBV29-1, with 8 bases that match TRBD1. Germline V gene lookup returns CDR1 SQVTM and CDR2 ANQGSEA. V shed 7 bases, J shed 5 bases, and the junction held 9 bases outside the gene matches. The CDR3 is made up of 13 amino acids. The chain's CDR3 is CSAERTGPYGYTF. CDR3 coding DNA: TGCAGCGCAGAGAGGACAGGGCCTTATGGCTACACCTTC.